Sequencing of this TCR beta chain was carried out in a study of blood T cell repertoires in COVID-19. Whole-study context: Some COVID-19 samples were acute and others convalescent; all came from the United States, Italy and Spain. PBMCs, B-cell-depleted T cells, or T cells were the source of the cDNA or gDNA that made up the material.

The junction had 8 bases not matched to a gene; V was cut back by 6 bases and J by 4 bases. The CDR3 length is 14 residues. Looked up from germline, CDR1 is MNHEY and CDR2 is SMNVEV (reference sequence). TCRdb keeps only in-frame clones here, not all; method: immunoSEQ multiplex PCR. The repertoire has more than 150,000 clones, 70% to 85% of them found once; the top ten carry 4.5% to 5.5%. Sequencing was done on a sample of peripheral blood. This clonotype originated in a woman in her twenties or thirties with acute or convalescent COVID-19. This rearrangement joins TRBV27 to TRBJ1-1; 7 bases align to TRBD1. CDR3 sequence: CASSRQGRSTEAFF. Here the CDR3 DNA reads TGTGCCAGCAGCCGACAGGGACGTTCCACTGAAGCTTTCTTT.